In its sample, the clone carrying this T cell receptor (beta chain) was seen once. The sample belongs to a study of blood T cell repertoires in COVID-19. Study context: From T cells, B-cell-depleted T cells, or PBMCs came the material, which was cDNA or gDNA.

Germline-derived CDR1 and CDR2 are MNHEY and SVGAGI. This CDR3 has 15 residues. V was clipped by 7 bases and J by 5 bases; unmatched bases: 7. Participants came from roughly 23 US areas, aged roughly 18 to 100 years. Each recovered donor of Cohort 3 presented with two negative PCRs, clearance, or symptom resolution. Measured with immunoSEQ multiplex PCR; TCRdb has only the in-frame clones, and not every one. This table holds around 190,000 clones, roughly 83% found once. Sequencing was performed on PBMCs or T cells enriched from blood (not recorded which). The V gene is TRBV6-5, the J gene TRBJ2-1, with 11 bases lining up with TRBD2. This receptor was taken from a woman aged 25 to 45 who had recovered from COVID-19. CDR3: CASNGAGLADNEQFF. DNA for the CDR3: TGTGCCAGCAACGGAGCGGGACTAGCGGACAATGAGCAGTTCTTC.